This passage covers 21 T cell receptor beta chains from one sample sequenced in a study of cytomegalovirus exposure and HLA in healthy donors. The study ran its PCR with 60 Vbeta and 13 Jbeta primers. Sequencing used immunoSEQ multiplex PCR; TCRdb keeps in-frame clones, though not all of them. The sample has roughly 200,000 clones; around 80% are singletons. Sequenced sample: PBMCs. Every receptor here comes from a woman aged 40 to 49 in good health and CMV-seronegative.

The chain carries TRBV5-4 and TRBJ1-4; 11 nucleotides agree with TRBD1. Unmatched junction bases numbered 2, after V lost 4 bases and J lost 0 bases. This CDR3 region has 16 residues. Germline CDR1 SGHNT, CDR2 YYREEE (reference sequence). The CDR3 coding sequence is TGTGCCAGCAGCACGGGACAGGGGGCAACTAATGAAAAACTGTTTTTT. It codes for CASSTGQGATNEKLFF.

The chain employs TRBV4-2 and TRBJ2-1; 10 positions match TRBD2. The germline CDR1 and CDR2 sequences are LGHNA and YNFKEQ. The CDR3 extends over 16 amino acids. V lost 1 base and J lost 7; bases outside the gene matches: 7. CDR3 nucleotides: TGTGCCAGCAGCCAAGCAAGTAGCGGGGGGCTTAATGAGCAGTTCTTC. Translation gives CASSQASSGGLNEQFF.

The J gene is TRBJ2-7, the V gene TRBV5-4; a weak D match, TRBD1 (5 bases). The V gene lost 6 bases and the J gene lost 6 bases, with 22 bases spanning the gap. CDR1 and CDR2 (germline): SGHNT, YYREEE (reference sequence). The CDR3 totals 15 residues. In nucleotides, the CDR3 is TGTGCCAGCATGGGCGCGACAGCCCCTTCGGGCGAGCAGTACTTC. It specifies CASMGATAPSGEQYF.

DNA for the CDR3: TGTGCCAGCAGCTTGTCCCGGGGGGACGAGCAGTACTTC. This sequence encodes CASSLSRGDEQYF. The V and J genes are TRBV11-3 and TRBJ2-7, with 7 bases identical to TRBD2. CDR3 length equals 13 residues. V was clipped by 3 bases and J by 5 bases; unmatched bases: 4. Germline V CDR1 and CDR2: SGHNT, YENEEA.

This chain connects TRBV6-1 to TRBJ1-5; a possible D gene is TRBD1 (6 bases). V was clipped by 3 bases and J by 7 bases, with 10 bases between them. This CDR3 is built from 13 residues. Germline V gene lookup returns CDR1 MNHNS and CDR2 SASEGT. The CDR3 region has the DNA TGTGCCAGCAGTGACTACAGGGACCAGCCCCAGCATTTT. This encodes CASSDYRDQPQHF.

This clone showed up just a few times. The chain recombines TRBV11-2 with TRBJ2-7; D possibly corresponds to TRBD2 (5 bases). The CDR3 loop spans 14 amino acids. Trimming shortened V by 0 bases and J by 3 bases, and 9 bases separated the two germline ends. CDR1 and CDR2 from the germline V gene are SGHAT and FQNNGV. CDR3 residues: CASSLDPGGYEQYF. CDR3 in DNA: TGTGCCAGCAGCTTAGATCCAGGAGGCTACGAGCAGTACTTC.

Only one count was recorded for this clone. The chain carries TRBV7-8 and TRBJ2-1, with TRBD1 matching 8 bases. Germline CDR1 SGHVS, CDR2 FQNEAQ. CDR3 length equals 14 residues. The trim removed 0 bases at V and 8 bases at J, leaving 3 bases unmatched. The CDR3 reads CASSLAAGGDEQFF. The CDR3 region has the DNA TGTGCCAGCAGCTTAGCGGCAGGGGGCGATGAGCAGTTCTTC.

The V gene is TRBV6-1, the J gene TRBJ2-7; D gene unclear. Germline V gives CDR1 MNHNS, CDR2 SASEGT. V gave up 7 bases and J gave up 1 base, with 14 bases separating them. The CDR3 runs 14 residues. CDR3 protein: CASKETLTSYEQYF. CDR3 sequence (DNA): TGTGCCAGCAAAGAAACCCTAACGTCCTACGAGCAGTACTTC.

V gene TRBV27 combines with J gene TRBJ1-2, with a tentative D call TRBD1 (6 bases). Germline V gives CDR1 MNHEY, CDR2 SMNVEV (reference sequence). V was clipped by 2 bases and J by 8 bases, with 12 bases between them. This CDR3 is built from 13 residues. The CDR3 region is CASSLGGADGYTF. In DNA, the CDR3 is TGTGCCAGCAGTTTAGGGGGCGCGGACGGCTACACCTTC.

As concerns this clone: The same CDR3 can be traced to other DNA sequences in this sample. The chain links TRBV28 to TRBJ1-1, with D unclear. The CDR3 is made up of 16 amino acids. CDR1 MDHEN and CDR2 SYDVKM come from the germline V gene. V was cut by 5 bases and J by 0 bases, with 16 bases left in between. Here the CDR3 reads CASSNRVVSLNTEAFF. As DNA, the CDR3 is TGTGCCAGCAGTAATCGAGTCGTAAGCTTGAACACTGAAGCTTTCTTT.

This sequence joins TRBV7-2 and TRBJ2-1; D is perhaps TRBD2 (6 bases). The CDR3 totals 15 residues. Looked up from germline, CDR1 is SGHTA and CDR2 is FQGNSA. V was pared by 3 bases and J by 4 bases, with 13 bases between. CDR3 protein: CASSFGSTRYNEQFF. The CDR3 DNA is TGTGCCAGCAGCTTCGGCTCGACTAGGTACAATGAGCAGTTCTTC. The variable domain in full, with the rest retrieved from reference TRBV7-2 and TRBJ2-1, is GAGVSQSPSNKVTEKGKDVELRCDPISGHTALYWYRQSLGQGLEFLIYFQGNSAPDKSGLPSDRFSAERTGGSVSTLTIQRTQQEDSAVYLCASSFGSTRYNEQFFGPGTRLTVL.

The chain joins TRBV28 to TRBJ2-3; TRBD2 matches at 9 bases. The CDR3 spans 17 residues. The V gene's germline CDR1 is MDHEN and CDR2 SYDVKM. J lost 1 base, V lost 5 bases, and 10 bases had no gene match. CDR3 DNA sequence: TGTGCCAGCAGTGTGAAAAGCGGGAGGCGGGGCACAGATACGCAGTATTTT. Its translation is CASSVKSGRRGTDTQYF.

The chain uses TRBV5-1 and TRBJ2-1; 12 positions agree with TRBD2. This CDR3 has 16 residues. After removal of 4 bases from V and 4 bases from J, the junction contained 6 bases not matched to a gene. The germline V gene has CDR1 SGHRS and CDR2 YFSETQ. Here the CDR3 DNA reads TGCGCCAGCAGCCCGGGGACTAGCGGGCCGTACAATGAGCAGTTCTTC. Protein sequence: CASSPGTSGPYNEQFF. Based on the CDR3 plus reference TRBV5-1 and TRBJ2-1, the full variable domain is KAGVTQTPRYLIKTRGQQVTLSCSPISGHRSVSWYQQTPGQGLQFLFEYFSETQRNKGNFPGRFSGRQFSNSRSEMNVSTLELGDSALYLCASSPGTSGPYNEQFFGPGTRLTVL.

The chain recombines TRBV6-6 with TRBJ1-5, with 8 bases identical to TRBD1. CDR1 is MNHNY and CDR2 is SVGAGI in the germline V gene (reference sequence). V was pared by 6 bases and J by 7 bases, with 5 bases of the junction left unmatched. The CDR3 length is 13 residues. CDR3 in DNA: TGTGCCAGCAGCTTACAGGGGGTACAGCCCCAGCATTTT. It yields the protein CASSLQGVQPQHF.

A remark on this clone: The junction and the germline gene differ at one end; a read error may be behind it. V gene TRBV7-7 combines with J gene TRBJ2-7; 9 nucleotides match TRBD1. The germline V gene has CDR1 SSHAT and CDR2 FNYEAQ (reference sequence). The CDR3 is made up of 15 amino acids. The CDR3 is CASSLYTGGGYEQYF. CDR3 DNA: TGTGCTAGCAGCTTGTACACAGGGGGCGGATACGAGCAGTACTTC.

V usage is TRBV27 and J usage is TRBJ2-3; D possibly corresponds to TRBD2 (6 bases). CDR1 and CDR2 (germline): MNHEY, SMNVEV (reference sequence). Trimming left V 7 bases short and J 2 bases short, with 13 bases between. The CDR3 is made up of 14 amino acids. DNA of the CDR3: TGTGCCAGCAAGGTGTGGGAGGACACAGATACGCAGTATTTT. The encoded protein is CASKVWEDTDTQYF.

The chain recombines TRBV28 with TRBJ1-2; 7 bases are shared with TRBD1. Germline V gives CDR1 MDHEN, CDR2 SYDVKM. The ends lost 7 bases at V and 2 bases at J; junction bases unmatched: 4. The CDR3 extends over 13 amino acids. The chain's CDR3 is CASISQGNYGYTF. CDR3 sequence (DNA): TGTGCCAGCATTTCACAGGGGAACTATGGCTACACCTTC.

The chain is built from TRBV5-1 and TRBJ1-1; weak D call: TRBD1 (6 bases). The CDR3 contains 19 residues. Germline loops: CDR1 SGHRS, CDR2 YFSETQ. Trimming removed 1 base at V and 1 base at J, with 23 bases between. The CDR3 coding sequence is TGCGCCAGCAGCTTGTCTCTTGGTGGCCAGGGGCGTGGGAACACTGAAGCTTTCTTT. It is translated as CASSLSLGGQGRGNTEAFF.

The chain uses TRBV2 and TRBJ1-1; D is undetermined. The length of the CDR3 is 13 residues. CDR1 and CDR2 from the germline V gene are SNHLY and FYNNEI. Trimming cost V 4 bases and J 8 bases, with 14 bases left between them. The CDR3 spells CASSGDIEVEAFF. In nucleotides, the CDR3 is TGTGCCAGCAGTGGAGATATAGAAGTAGAAGCTTTCTTT. Filled out from reference TRBV2 and TRBJ1-1, the complete variable domain reads EPEVTQTPSHQVTQMGQEVILRCVPISNHLYFYWYRQILGQKVEFLVSFYNNEISEKSEIFDDQFSVERPDGSNFTLKIRSTKLEDSAMYFCASSGDIEVEAFFGQGTRLTVV.

The CDR3: CASSLTGDNSPLHF. The DNA for the CDR3 is TGTGCCAGCAGTCTAACAGGGGACAATTCACCCCTCCACTTT. The chain couples TRBV28 to TRBJ1-6; 7 bases align to TRBD1. Trimming took 5 bases from V and 7 from J; bases not matched to a gene: 5. This CDR3 comprises 14 residues. Looked up from germline, CDR1 is MDHEN and CDR2 is SYDVKM.

As for this clone: Its ends do not fully match the called genes, so a read error is possible. The V call is TRBV27, the J call TRBJ2-7; 10 nucleotides align to TRBD2. CDR1 is MNHEY, CDR2 SMNVEV, per germline (reference sequence). The CDR3 is made up of 14 amino acids. This CDR3 is CAGSKASGSREQYF. CDR3 nucleotide sequence: TGTGCCGGCAGTAAGGCTAGCGGGAGTAGAGAGCAGTACTTC.